The 25 T cell receptor beta chains below were found in one sample sequenced in a study of shared clonotypes between healthy human individuals. This table comes from immunoSEQ multiplex PCR, and its TCRdb copy is limited to in-frame clones, with some not included. The sample holds about 2.4 million clones, 90% to 95% seen once. Sequencing was performed on naive CD4+ T cells sorted from blood. Noted subset: CD45RA+ positively selected. These receptors originate from a young man in good health.

The V call is TRBV5-1, the J call TRBJ2-2; D is uncertain. V lost 0 bases to trimming and J lost 4 bases, with 10 bases between them. The V gene's germline CDR1 is SGHRS and CDR2 YFSETQ. This CDR3 is 15 amino acids long. DNA for the CDR3: TGCGCCAGCAGCTTGGTGGACCCTATCACCGGGGAGCTGTTTTTT. Translation: CASSLVDPITGELFF.

The CDR3 region has the DNA TGTGCCAGTACCCGGACCCATGCGGTGGGGGAGACCCAGTACTTC. Protein product: CASTRTHAVGETQYF. The rearrangement links TRBV19 to TRBJ2-5; D not resolved. This CDR3 spans 15 amino acids. Germline V lookup: CDR1 LNHDA, CDR2 SQIVND (reference sequence). V lost 7 bases to trimming and J lost 5 bases, with 20 bases between them. Full variable domain (rest looked up from reference TRBV19 and TRBJ2-5): DGGITQSPKYLFRKEGQNVTLSCEQNLNHDAMYWYRQDPGQGLRLIYYSQIVNDFQKGDIAEGYSVSREKKESFPLTVTSAQKNPTAFYLCASTRTHAVGETQYFGPGTRLLVL.

The chain has TRBV4-1 and TRBJ1-4, with D hard to call. CDR1 MGHRA and CDR2 YSYEKL come from the germline V gene. V was clipped by 3 bases and J by 0 bases, with 8 bases between them. This CDR3 is built from 15 residues. DNA for the CDR3: TGCGCCAGCAGCCAGGCTGACTCAACTAATGAAAAACTGTTTTTT. Protein: CASSQADSTNEKLFF.

J is TRBJ1-3 and V is TRBV19; 8 nucleotides align to TRBD1. The germline gives CDR1 LNHDA, CDR2 SQIVND (reference sequence). The V segment lost 5 bases and the J segment 0 bases; nucleotides outside the gene matches: 6. There are 16 residues in the CDR3. The CDR3 spells CASSSRGQVSGNTIYF. The CDR3 DNA is TGTGCCAGTAGTTCGCGGGGACAGGTCTCTGGAAACACCATATATTTT. The full variable domain, rest sourced from reference TRBV19 and TRBJ1-3, is DGGITQSPKYLFRKEGQNVTLSCEQNLNHDAMYWYRQDPGQGLRLIYYSQIVNDFQKGDIAEGYSVSREKKESFPLTVTSAQKNPTAFYLCASSSRGQVSGNTIYFGEGSWLTVV.

V gene TRBV28 combines with J gene TRBJ1-3; D is possibly TRBD1 (6 bases). V was trimmed by 4 bases and J by 4 bases, leaving 11 bases between them. Germline CDR1 is MDHEN and CDR2 is SYDVKM. CDR3 length: 14 residues. The CDR3 sequence: CASSSRTVGNTIYF. DNA for the CDR3: TGTGCCAGCAGTTCCAGGACAGTCGGAAACACCATATATTTT.

The V call is TRBV5-1, the J call TRBJ2-7; weak D call: TRBD2 (6 bases). CDR1 is SGHRS and CDR2 is YFSETQ in the germline V gene. V shed 6 bases and J shed 0 bases, with 13 bases lying between them. This CDR3 contains 14 residues. CDR3 protein: CASNLDGGSYEQYF. The CDR3 nucleotides read TGCGCCAGCAATTTAGACGGGGGCTCCTACGAGCAGTACTTC.

The chain has TRBV9 and TRBJ1-5; D is unclear. The ends were cut back, 3 bases at V and 0 bases at J, with 7 bases in the middle. Germline V lookup: CDR1 SGDLS, CDR2 YYNGEE. This CDR3 has 14 amino acids. CDR3 bases: TGTGCCAGCAGCGCGGGGTTTAGCAATCAGCCCCAGCATTTT. Its translation: CASSAGFSNQPQHF. Full variable domain (missing parts from reference TRBV9 and TRBJ1-5): DSGVTQTPKHLITATGQRVTLRCSPRSGDLSVYWYQQSLDQGLQFLIQYYNGEERAKGNILERFSAQQFPDLHSELNLSSLELGDSALYFCASSAGFSNQPQHFGDGTRLSIL.

The V gene is TRBV21-1, the J gene TRBJ1-2; the D call TRBD1 from the table was never checked on the DNA. TRBV21-1 is given as a pseudogene. This CDR3 is built from 15 residues. CDR3 region: CASSKIQGAEAGYTF. The CDR3 nucleotides read TGTGCCAGCAGCAAAATACAGGGGGCGGAGGCTGGCTACACCTTC.

Worth noting for this clone: At one end the junction does not follow the germline gene, possibly because of a read error. This sequence joins TRBV7-2 and TRBJ2-1; possibly TRBD2 for D (5 bases). In germline, CDR1 is SGHTA, CDR2 FQGNSA. This CDR3 region has 15 residues. DNA for the CDR3: TGTGCCAGCAGCATGACCCGCGGCAGCGGTCCCTCCGTGATCTTC. It translates to CASSMTRGSGPSVIF.

Turning to this clone: Different DNA sequences within this sample yield the same CDR3. The chain links TRBV27 to TRBJ1-3; D possibly corresponds to TRBD1 (5 bases). This CDR3 is built from 15 residues. CDR1 and CDR2 (germline): MNHEY, SMNVEV (reference sequence). Trimming left V 3 bases short and J 0 bases short, with 9 bases between. The CDR3 loop reads CASSLTGGSGNTIYF. CDR3 nucleotide sequence: TGTGCCAGCAGTTTGACCGGGGGCTCTGGAAACACCATATATTTT.

The chain employs TRBV15 and TRBJ1-1; perhaps TRBD1 as D (5 bases). Trimming left V 0 bases short and J 6 bases short, with 11 bases between. In germline, CDR1 is LNHNV, CDR2 YYDKDF (reference sequence). The length of the CDR3 is 14 residues. In DNA, the CDR3 is TGTGCCACCAGCAGAGATCGCCGGGGGGCTGAAGCTTTCTTT. Protein sequence: CATSRDRRGAEAFF.

As regards this clone: Other DNA sequences in the same sample also yield this CDR3. The chain employs TRBV5-1 and TRBJ1-4; no clear D gene. The germline V gene encodes CDR1 SGHRS and CDR2 YFSETQ. The CDR3 is made up of 14 amino acids. Trimming took off 0 bases at V and 4 bases at J, with 7 bases between the two ends. The CDR3 region has the DNA TGCGCCAGCAGCTTGGCGGGGATTAATGAAAAACTGTTTTTT. Protein sequence: CASSLAGINEKLFF.

This clone was seen only once. This chain uses TRBV30 with TRBJ1-1, with D uncertain. The germline V gene encodes CDR1 GTSNPN and CDR2 SVGIG (reference sequence). V was clipped by 4 bases and J by 5 bases, with 20 bases between them. The CDR3 is 15 residues long. Written as DNA, the CDR3 is TGTGCCTGGACCCCATTGGCGGGGATGGTAACTGAAGCTTTCTTT. Protein sequence: CAWTPLAGMVTEAFF.

The rearrangement joins TRBV13 to TRBJ1-2; D ambiguous. The CDR3 is made up of 12 amino acids. Germline CDR1 PRHDT, CDR2 FYEKMQ (reference sequence). The V gene lost 0 bases and the J gene lost 8 bases, with 7 bases spanning the gap. CDR3: CASSLGRAGYTF. CDR3 nucleotides: TGTGCCAGCAGCTTAGGGAGAGCAGGCTACACCTTC.

This chain uses TRBV18 with TRBJ2-2; D is unresolved. The CDR3 sequence is 15 residues long. The V end lost 3 bases, the J end lost 5 bases, and 13 bases lay between the germline ends. Germline CDR1 and CDR2: KGHSH and LQKENI. The CDR3 DNA sequence: TGTGCCAGCTCACCCCCCGGGCAGAAGACCGGGGAGCTGTTTTTT. It codes for CASSPPGQKTGELFF.

The genes are TRBV10-3 and TRBJ2-3, with TRBD2 matching 8 bases. V was clipped by 8 bases and J by 6 bases; unmatched bases: 13. The CDR3 is 15 amino acids. Germline V CDR1 and CDR2: ENHRY, SYGVKD. CDR3 bases: TGTGCCATCGCCAACATAGCGGGAACGGCGGATACGCAGTATTTT. This encodes CAIANIAGTADTQYF.

This clone was seen more than once but under ten times. The chain is built from TRBV5-6 and TRBJ2-1, with 9 nucleotides matching TRBD1. From germline, CDR1 is SGHDT and CDR2 YYEEEE. After removal of 3 bases from V and 4 bases from J, the junction contained 8 bases not matched to a gene. The CDR3 has 16 residues. The CDR3 bases are TGTGCCAGCAGCTACCTGACAGGGGGTGTTTACAATGAGCAGTTCTTC. This translates into CASSYLTGGVYNEQFF.

The J gene is TRBJ2-7, the V gene TRBV6-6; TRBD1 aligns across 7 bases. Trimming cost V 2 bases and J 5 bases; bases outside gene matches: 9. CDR1 and CDR2 from the germline V gene are MNHNY and SVGAGI (reference sequence). The CDR3 length is 15 residues. The chain's CDR3 is CASSYMTGPINEQYF. The CDR3 DNA reads TGTGCCAGCAGTTACATGACAGGGCCCATCAACGAGCAGTACTTC.

This clone appeared once. The gene calls are TRBV11-3 and TRBJ1-2; TRBD1 aligns across 9 bases. Germline-derived CDR1 and CDR2 are SGHNT and YENEEA. Trimming at V came to 4 bases and at J to 3 bases, leaving 3 bases not matched to a gene. The CDR3 runs 14 residues. CDR3 loop: CASSSGQGDYGYTF. CDR3 bases: TGTGCCAGCAGCTCGGGACAGGGCGACTATGGCTACACCTTC.

V is TRBV5-1 and J is TRBJ2-1; a weak D match, TRBD1 (7 bases). Germline loops: CDR1 SGHRS, CDR2 YFSETQ. V was clipped by 4 bases and J by 7 bases, with 15 bases between them. This CDR3 contains 14 residues. The CDR3 nucleotides are TGCGCCAGCAGCCCCGGCGGGACAGCTAATGAGCAGTTCTTC. Its translation: CASSPGGTANEQFF.

The rearrangement uses TRBV2 and TRBJ2-2, with TRBD1 identical over 7 bases. CDR1 and CDR2 from the germline V gene are SNHLY and FYNNEI. The CDR3 runs to 13 residues. V lost 9 bases and J lost 7; bases outside the gene matches: 8. The CDR3: CASTGDGSGELFF. The CDR3 DNA is TGTGCCAGTACAGGGGATGGAAGCGGGGAGCTGTTTTTT.

The chain joins TRBV9 to TRBJ1-2; weak D call: TRBD1 (5 bases). CDR1 is SGDLS and CDR2 is YYNGEE in the germline V gene. The CDR3 consists of 16 residues. Trimming removed 0 bases from V and 4 bases from J, with 16 bases in between. CDR3 coding DNA: TGTGCCAGCAGCGTAGATAAGTCAGGGCGCACCTATGGCTACACCTTC. Amino acids: CASSVDKSGRTYGYTF.

The rearrangement links TRBV6-4 to TRBJ2-7, with 10 bases lining up with TRBD2. The CDR3 length is 21 residues. The germline V gene has CDR1 MRHNA and CDR2 SNTAGT. Germline trimming cut 2 bases from V and 3 bases from J; bases unmatched to any gene: 22. Here the CDR3 reads CASSDPPLSLAGVPFVYEQYF. The CDR3 DNA reads as TGTGCCAGCAGTGACCCACCCCTTAGCCTAGCGGGAGTGCCCTTTGTCTACGAGCAGTACTTC.

The CDR3 nucleotides read TGTGCCAGTAGTACGCTTTGGGGGAACTCCGGGGCCAACGTCCTGACTTTC. As protein: CASSTLWGNSGANVLTF. The chain uses TRBV19 and TRBJ2-6; D assignment may be TRBD1 or TRBD2 (5 bases each). V was clipped by 4 bases and J by 4 bases, with 17 bases between them. Germline V gene data show CDR1 as LNHDA and CDR2 as SQIVND (reference sequence). This CDR3 spans 17 amino acids.

The gene calls are TRBV7-2 and TRBJ1-1, with D maybe TRBD1 (6 bases). The germline CDR1 and CDR2 sequences are SGHTA and FQGNSA. This CDR3 region has 15 residues. Trimming took 3 bases from V and 3 from J, leaving 14 bases between them. CDR3 DNA: TGTGCCAGCAGCTTTACCGGGACAACTTACACTGAAGCTTTCTTT. It specifies CASSFTGTTYTEAFF.